This T cell receptor beta chain came from a study of CD8 T cells in Susac syndrome. An input of roughly 0.45 to 1 ug of RNA was subjected to reverse transcription using random hexamers. Coverage of TCR beta CDR3 amplification by immunoSEQ multiplex PCR extended to 54 Vbeta and 13 Jbeta. One entry per CDR3 protein, called by TCRdb with MiXCR from the immunoSEQ multiplex PCR reads. The repertoire consists of 350,000 to 550,000 distinct CDR3 sequences, with approximately 85% occurring once and the leading ten covering about 0.1%. Sequencing of TCR beta was performed on blood CD8+ and CD4+ T cells. The multiple sclerosis control cohort comprised treatment-naive individuals presenting with stable or active relapsing-remitting disease. Looked up from germline, CDR1 is SGHVS and CDR2 is FNYEAQ. The CDR3 loop spans 16 amino acids. V gave up 4 bases and J gave up 6 bases; unmatched junction bases: 9.

The specimen sequenced was CD8+ T cells from PBMCs. The chain is built from TRBV7-6 and TRBJ2-1; 10 nucleotides agree with TRBD2. The receptor's source is a human donor with multiple sclerosis. The CDR3 is CASSSPLAGVGNEQFF. The CDR3 nucleotides are TGTGCCAGCAGCTCCCCCCTAGCGGGAGTCGGCAATGAGCAGTTCTTC.